The 32 T cell receptor beta chains presented below share a single source sample, sequenced in a study of a mutant IDH1 vaccine in newly diagnosed glioma (dated by TCRdb to the early 2020s). The sample's time point, from its label and the paper: week 35, safety follow-up. Every vaccine dose consisted of 300 ug of a 20-mer mutant IDH1 peptide in Montanide, administered subcutaneously together with topical imiquimod. Library preparation was by the immunoSEQ multiplex PCR assay. TCRdb re-hosts the immuneACCESS table, in-frame sequences only. Its copies lack some clones; in the studies checked, an unresolved V gene accounts for under half of them, and the cause for the rest is not known. This sample comprises about 30,000 clones, more than 75% of them detected only once. 15% of the sample is in the top ten clones. Their antigens are not known. The starting material was PBMCs, obtained from a glioma patient whose treatment included an IDH1 peptide vaccine. These receptors came from a man aged 25 to 40 with glioma.

This clone showed up just once. V and J are TRBV6-5 and TRBJ2-7; TRBD2 matches at 7 bases. V dropped 6 bases and J dropped 0; count of bases not matched to a gene: 8. The CDR3 length is 15 residues. Germline V gene data show CDR1 as MNHEY and CDR2 as SVGAGI. This chain's CDR3 is CASRGGTVSSYEQYF. The DNA for the CDR3 is TGTGCCAGCAGGGGGGGGACGGTCAGCTCCTACGAGCAGTACTTC.

The V and J genes are TRBV10-1 and TRBJ2-7; 7 bases map to TRBD1. The V and J ends lost 3 bases and 2 bases, in that order; junction bases with no gene match: 4. The CDR3 spans 14 residues. Germline CDR1 reads WNHNN; CDR2 reads SYGVQD (reference sequence). CDR3 sequence reads: CASSEGTATYEQYF. The CDR3 region has the DNA TGCGCCAGCAGTGAAGGGACAGCTACCTACGAGCAGTACTTC.

The chain joins TRBV5-1 to TRBJ1-1; 10 bases line up with TRBD1. Trimming removed 7 bases from V and 4 bases from J; junction bases left unmatched: 7. The CDR3 loop spans 14 amino acids. CDR1 is SGHRS, CDR2 YFSETQ, per germline. CDR3 DNA sequence: TGCGCCAGCGGCCCGACAGGGGGCGCCACTGAAGCTTTCTTT. Protein sequence: CASGPTGGATEAFF. Supplemented by reference TRBV5-1 and TRBJ1-1, the full variable domain reads KAGVTQTPRYLIKTRGQQVTLSCSPISGHRSVSWYQQTPGQGLQFLFEYFSETQRNKGNFPGRFSGRQFSNSRSEMNVSTLELGDSALYLCASGPTGGATEAFFGQGTRLTVV.

This clone was counted between two and nine times. Other DNA variants within this sample encode the same CDR3. CDR3 sequence: CASSVEGQWGTEAFF. DNA of the CDR3: TGTGCCAGCAGCGTAGAGGGACAGTGGGGCACTGAAGCTTTCTTT. This chain links TRBV9 with TRBJ1-1, with 7 bases fitting TRBD1. This CDR3 contains 15 residues. V shed 0 bases and J 4 bases; nucleotides not matched to a gene: 6. The germline V gene encodes CDR1 SGDLS and CDR2 YYNGEE.

The chain recombines TRBV2 with TRBJ2-1; no firm D call. V was trimmed by 6 bases and J by 1 base, leaving 10 bases between them. CDR1 is SNHLY and CDR2 is FYNNEI in the germline V gene. This CDR3 region has 14 residues. CDR3 protein: CASSADGSYNEQFF. For the CDR3, the DNA is TGTGCCAGCAGCGCCGACGGTTCCTACAATGAGCAGTTCTTC.

The chain links TRBV5-1 to TRBJ2-5; D not certain. V was shortened by 0 bases and J by 5 bases, with 17 bases between the two germline ends. The CDR3 length is 16 residues. Germline assignment: CDR1 SGHRS and CDR2 YFSETQ. The CDR3 DNA follows: TGCGCCAGCAGCTTGGGGCAGACCTACACCGGTGAGACCCAGTACTTC. Translation: CASSLGQTYTGETQYF. The full variable domain, in which reference TRBV5-1 and TRBJ2-5 provide the parts outside the CDR3, is KAGVTQTPRYLIKTRGQQVTLSCSPISGHRSVSWYQQTPGQGLQFLFEYFSETQRNKGNFPGRFSGRQFSNSRSEMNVSTLELGDSALYLCASSLGQTYTGETQYFGPGTRLLVL.

This clone has only one observation. The J gene is TRBJ2-3, the V gene TRBV5-6; tentative D call: TRBD1 (6 bases). V lost 3 bases and J 0 bases, leaving 8 bases between the germline ends. Germline CDR1 and CDR2: SGHDT and YYEEEE. CDR3 length: 14 amino acids. CDR3 sequence (DNA): TGTGCCAGCAGCTATGACAGGAGCACAGATACGCAGTATTTT. This sequence encodes CASSYDRSTDTQYF.

This rearrangement joins TRBV19 to TRBJ1-1; no reliable D call. The CDR3 contains 12 residues. Germline V lookup: CDR1 LNHDA, CDR2 SQIVND (reference sequence). Trimming left V 6 bases short and J 1 base short, with 6 bases between. The CDR3 DNA reads as TGTGCCAGTAGACTCCGGAACACTGAAGCTTTCTTT. Translating gives CASRLRNTEAFF.

V gene TRBV2 combines with J gene TRBJ2-1, with 14 bases fitting TRBD2. V lost 6 bases to trimming and J lost 8 bases; unmatched junction nucleotides: 9. The CDR3 is 16 amino acids. Germline lookup yields CDR1 SNHLY and CDR2 FYNNEI. The CDR3 DNA reads TGTGCCAGCAGAAGACTAGCGGGAGGGCTAATTGATGAGCAGTTCTTC. This sequence encodes CASRRLAGGLIDEQFF.

This clone was seen a handful of times. The J gene is TRBJ1-2, the V gene TRBV19; D possibly corresponds to TRBD1 (5 bases). Looked up from germline, CDR1 is LNHDA and CDR2 is SQIVND (reference sequence). The CDR3 is 15 amino acids. The ends were cut back, 3 bases at V and 2 bases at J, with 13 bases in the middle. CDR3 DNA: TGTGCCAGTAGTATCCAACCGGGACCCAACTATGGCTACACCTTC. It encodes CASSIQPGPNYGYTF. Using reference TRBV19 and TRBJ1-2 for the parts outside the CDR3, the full variable domain is DGGITQSPKYLFRKEGQNVTLSCEQNLNHDAMYWYRQDPGQGLRLIYYSQIVNDFQKGDIAEGYSVSREKKESFPLTVTSAQKNPTAFYLCASSIQPGPNYGYTFGSGTRLTVV.

This chain uses TRBV30 with TRBJ1-1, with TRBD1 matching 7 bases. The CDR3 spans 13 residues. V lost 4 bases to trimming and J lost 4 bases; unmatched junction nucleotides: 6. The germline V gene encodes CDR1 GTSNPN and CDR2 SVGIG (reference sequence). The CDR3 sequence: CAWTLSGGTEAFF. DNA of the CDR3: TGTGCCTGGACTCTCTCAGGGGGCACTGAAGCTTTCTTT.

Relative to its sample, this clone is medium-sized (0.01 to 0.1%). V and J are TRBV18 and TRBJ1-1, with D perhaps TRBD1 (5 bases). The CDR3 spans 15 residues. CDR1 KGHSH and CDR2 LQKENI come from the germline V gene. The V end was cut by 3 bases, the J end by 4 bases, with 15 bases between. CDR3 nucleotide sequence: TGTGCCAGCTCACCCATCCCCGGGACCGGCACTGAAGCTTTCTTT. Its protein is CASSPIPGTGTEAFF. The entire variable domain, with the rest obtained from reference TRBV18 and TRBJ1-1, is as follows: NAGVMQNPRHLVRRRGQEARLRCSPMKGHSHVYWYRQLPEEGLKFMVYLQKENIIDESGMPKERFSAEFPKEGPSILRIQQVVRGDSAAYFCASSPIPGTGTEAFFGQGTRLTVV.

In its sample, this clone was seen many times. J is TRBJ1-2 and V is TRBV14; D unclear. Germline assignment: CDR1 SGHDN and CDR2 FVKESK. CDR3 length equals 13 residues. Trimming removed 1 base from V and 4 bases from J, with 7 bases in between. The CDR3 loop is CASSQGGSYGYTF. DNA of the CDR3: TGTGCCAGCAGCCAAGGCGGATCCTATGGCTACACCTTC.

As for this clone: A read error may account for a junction end that differs from germline. This chain uses TRBV13 with TRBJ2-1, with D perhaps TRBD1 or TRBD2 (6 bases each). The CDR3 has 12 amino acids. CDR1 is PRHDT and CDR2 is FYEKMQ in the germline V gene (reference sequence). CDR3: CASSLGGNEQFF. DNA for the CDR3: TGTGCCAGCAGCCTAGGGGGGAATGAGCAGTTCTTC.

The gene calls are TRBV7-2 and TRBJ1-2; D gene ambiguous. The germline gives CDR1 SGHTA, CDR2 FQGNSA. Trimming cost V 1 base and J 8 bases, with 5 bases left between them. The CDR3 is 11 residues long. CDR3: CASSLVEGYTF. CDR3 coding DNA: TGTGCCAGCAGCTTAGTTGAAGGCTACACCTTC.

The V call is TRBV7-6, the J call TRBJ1-5; D is unclear. V gave up 5 bases and J gave up 1 base, with 15 bases separating them. Per germline, CDR1 SGHVS and CDR2 FNYEAQ. The CDR3 extends over 16 amino acids. CDR3 DNA: TGTGCCAGCAGCCTCCTCGCCGGAGGAAGCAATCAGCCCCAGCATTTT. It codes for CASSLLAGGSNQPQHF.

The rearrangement links TRBV6-5 to TRBJ1-1; tentatively, D is TRBD1 (5 bases). V lost 5 bases and J lost 6, with 10 bases in between. This CDR3 is built from 12 residues. Per the germline V gene, CDR1 is MNHEY and CDR2 is SVGAGI. The CDR3 bases are TGTGCCAGCAGTAGGGGTGAGGCTGAAGCTTTCTTT. It is translated as CASSRGEAEAFF.

The chain couples TRBV10-3 to TRBJ2-5; D is perhaps TRBD1 (5 bases). This CDR3 is built from 14 residues. V was trimmed by 6 bases and J by 2 bases, leaving 13 bases between them. Germline V gene sequence: CDR1 ENHRY, CDR2 SYGVKD. The CDR3 sequence is CAISTGDPQETQYF. The CDR3 DNA follows: TGTGCCATCAGCACAGGAGATCCTCAAGAGACCCAGTACTTC.

This clone is labeled as large (0.1 to 1%). V is TRBV6-5 and J is TRBJ2-1; TRBD2 is a possible D gene (6 bases). V lost 2 bases, J lost 9 bases, and 20 bases lay in between. The CDR3 is made up of 16 amino acids. Per germline, CDR1 MNHEY and CDR2 SVGAGI. The DNA for the CDR3 is TGTGCCAGCAGTTACCCGAGTCTTGGCGGGGCTGTTGAGCAGTTCTTC. Translated: CASSYPSLGGAVEQFF.

The V and J genes are TRBV18 and TRBJ1-3; TRBD1 is a possible D gene (6 bases). CDR1 KGHSH and CDR2 LQKENI come from the germline V gene. This CDR3 has 15 amino acids. The ends were cut back, 5 bases at V and 0 bases at J, with 11 bases in the middle. CDR3 residues: CASSSGTFSGNTIYF. The CDR3 DNA reads TGTGCCAGCTCATCGGGGACATTCTCTGGAAACACCATATATTTT.

There are a few counts of this clone. The V gene is TRBV30, the J gene TRBJ1-2; D ambiguous. This CDR3 is built from 12 residues. Germline V lookup: CDR1 GTSNPN, CDR2 SVGIG (reference sequence). Trimming pared 0 bases from V and 0 bases from J, leaving 2 bases between. CDR3 sequence reads: CAWSVANYGYTF. DNA for the CDR3: TGTGCCTGGAGTGTAGCTAACTATGGCTACACCTTC.

The chain recombines TRBV2 with TRBJ1-2, with D perhaps matching TRBD1 (5 bases). Trimming stripped 3 bases from V and 1 base from J, with 6 bases between. In germline, CDR1 is SNHLY, CDR2 FYNNEI. This CDR3 region has 13 residues. In DNA form, the CDR3 reads TGTGCCAGCAGTGATCAGGGTAACTATGGCTACACCTTC. Amino acid sequence: CASSDQGNYGYTF.

The chain joins TRBV5-4 to TRBJ2-1; possibly TRBD1 or TRBD2 for D (5 bases each). V lost 0 bases and J lost 8, with 18 bases in between. Germline-derived CDR1 and CDR2 are SGHNT and YYREEE (reference sequence). The CDR3 consists of 16 residues. The CDR3 DNA is TGTGCCAGCAGCTTGGCCGGGACCCCCGGGGCGGATGAGCAGTTCTTC. Translating it yields CASSLAGTPGADEQFF. The whole variable domain, filled in from reference TRBV5-4 and TRBJ2-1, reads ETGVTQSPTHLIKTRGQQVTLRCSSQSGHNTVSWYQQALGQGPQFIFQYYREEENGRGNFPPRFSGLQFPNYSSELNVNALELDDSALYLCASSLAGTPGADEQFFGPGTRLTVL.

This chain connects TRBV7-9 to TRBJ2-1; 15 bases map to TRBD2. V lost 4 bases, J lost 9 bases, and 4 bases stayed unmatched. The germline gives CDR1 SEHNR, CDR2 FQNEAQ (reference sequence). This CDR3 region has 15 residues. CDR3 nucleotide sequence: TGTGCCAGCAGCTATGGACTAGCGGGAGGGCTTGAGCAGTTCTTC. It translates to CASSYGLAGGLEQFF. Looking up the rest from reference TRBV7-9 and TRBJ2-1 gives the full variable domain: DTGVSQNPRHKITKRGQNVTFRCDPISEHNRLYWYRQTLGQGPEFLTYFQNEAQLEKSRLLSDRFSAERPKGSFSTLEIQRTEQGDSAMYLCASSYGLAGGLEQFFGPGTRLTVL.

CDR3 residues: CASSLSAGGRSYEQYF. In DNA form, the CDR3 reads TGCGCCAGCAGCTTATCAGCGGGAGGGCGCTCCTACGAGCAGTACTTC. The chain has TRBV5-1 and TRBJ2-7; 10 bases are shared with TRBD2. J was trimmed by 0 bases and V by 2 bases; bases with no gene match: 5. Germline V gene lookup returns CDR1 SGHRS and CDR2 YFSETQ. The CDR3 is 16 residues long.

CDR3 nucleotide sequence: TGTGCCAGCAGTTTTCCGACACCCCTTGGAAGATTAAGATCCTACAATGAGCAGTTCTTC. As protein: CASSFPTPLGRLRSYNEQFF. The chain has TRBV27 and TRBJ2-1; D is unclear. V was pared by 3 bases and J by 1 base, with 25 bases between. This CDR3 has 20 amino acids. Germline V gene data show CDR1 as MNHEY and CDR2 as SMNVEV (reference sequence).

The rearrangement joins TRBV29-1 to TRBJ2-1; perhaps D is TRBD1 or TRBD2 (6 bases each). Germline values: CDR1 SQVTM, CDR2 ANQGSEA. V lost 7 bases and J lost 6, with 16 bases in between. The CDR3 length is 13 residues. The CDR3: CSATGDKINEQFF. The DNA for the CDR3 is TGCAGCGCCACGGGGGACAAAATCAATGAGCAGTTCTTC.

The rearrangement joins TRBV18 to TRBJ2-1; 12 nucleotides agree with TRBD2. Germline-derived CDR1 and CDR2 are KGHSH and LQKENI. The CDR3 contains 17 residues. The trim removed 3 bases at V and 3 bases at J, leaving 6 bases unmatched. The CDR3, as DNA: TGTGCCAGCTCACCCGCCGGGACTAGCGGGTTCTACAATGAGCAGTTCTTC. Protein: CASSPAGTSGFYNEQFF.

The CDR3 region has the DNA TGTGCCAGCAGCGGACCGTCTGGGACTAGAGGCACAGATACGCAGTATTTT. This codes for CASSGPSGTRGTDTQYF. This chain joins TRBV9 and TRBJ2-3, with 8 bases aligning to TRBD2. Trimming cost V 3 bases and J 1 base; bases outside gene matches: 10. Germline V lookup: CDR1 SGDLS, CDR2 YYNGEE. CDR3 length equals 17 residues. Full variable domain (rest looked up from reference TRBV9 and TRBJ2-3): DSGVTQTPKHLITATGQRVTLRCSPRSGDLSVYWYQQSLDQGLQFLIQYYNGEERAKGNILERFSAQQFPDLHSELNLSSLELGDSALYFCASSGPSGTRGTDTQYFGPGTRLTVL.

This clone showed up just once. The CDR3 protein is CASSRSRGPGNTIYF. The CDR3 nucleotides read TGTGCCAGTAGTAGAAGCAGGGGGCCAGGAAACACCATATATTTT. V usage is TRBV19 and J usage is TRBJ1-3; 8 bases map to TRBD1. Trimming removed 4 bases from V and 4 bases from J; junction bases left unmatched: 6. There are 15 residues in the CDR3. Per the germline V gene, CDR1 is LNHDA and CDR2 is SQIVND (reference sequence).

This rearrangement joins TRBV6-5 to TRBJ2-7, with 10 bases matching TRBD1. The V gene end was trimmed by 0 bases and the J gene end by 3 bases; junction bases not matched to a gene: 2. Germline CDR1 and CDR2: MNHEY and SVGAGI. The CDR3 is 15 residues long. Written as DNA, the CDR3 is TGTGCCAGCAGTTACTCGGGGACAGGGGACTACGAGCAGTACTTC. Its protein product is CASSYSGTGDYEQYF.

This rearrangement joins TRBV29-1 to TRBJ1-5; D remains unclear. The germline V gene has CDR1 SQVTM and CDR2 ANQGSEA. The CDR3 is 12 amino acids. Trimming left V 4 bases short and J 1 base short, with 5 bases between. DNA of the CDR3: TGCAGCGTTGTCGAGAGCAATCAGCCCCAGCATTTT. This sequence encodes CSVVESNQPQHF.